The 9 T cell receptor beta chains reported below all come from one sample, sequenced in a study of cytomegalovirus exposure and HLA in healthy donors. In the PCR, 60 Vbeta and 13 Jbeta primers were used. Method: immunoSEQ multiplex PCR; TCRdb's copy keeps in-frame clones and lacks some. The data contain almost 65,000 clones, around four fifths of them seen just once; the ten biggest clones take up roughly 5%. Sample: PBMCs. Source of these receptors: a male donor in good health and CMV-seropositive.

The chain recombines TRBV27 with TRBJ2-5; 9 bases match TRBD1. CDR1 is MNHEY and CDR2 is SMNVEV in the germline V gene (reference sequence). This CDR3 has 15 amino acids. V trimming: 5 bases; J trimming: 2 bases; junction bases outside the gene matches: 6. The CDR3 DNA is TGTGCCAGCAGTACTGGGGACAGGGCACAAGAGACCCAGTACTTC. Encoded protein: CASSTGDRAQETQYF.

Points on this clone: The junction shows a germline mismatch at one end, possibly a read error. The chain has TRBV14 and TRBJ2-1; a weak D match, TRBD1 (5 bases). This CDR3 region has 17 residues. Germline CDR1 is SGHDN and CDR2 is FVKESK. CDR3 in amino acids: CASRQDSSWTPYNEQFF. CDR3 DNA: TGTGCCAGCAGACAAGATTCCAGCTGGACACCTTACAATGAGCAGTTCTTC.

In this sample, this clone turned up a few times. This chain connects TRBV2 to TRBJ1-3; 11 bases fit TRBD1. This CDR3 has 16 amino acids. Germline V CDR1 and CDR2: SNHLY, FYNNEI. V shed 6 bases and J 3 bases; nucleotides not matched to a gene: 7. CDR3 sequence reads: CASSGQGANYGNTIYF. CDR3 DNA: TGTGCCAGCAGCGGACAGGGGGCAAATTATGGAAACACCATATATTTT.

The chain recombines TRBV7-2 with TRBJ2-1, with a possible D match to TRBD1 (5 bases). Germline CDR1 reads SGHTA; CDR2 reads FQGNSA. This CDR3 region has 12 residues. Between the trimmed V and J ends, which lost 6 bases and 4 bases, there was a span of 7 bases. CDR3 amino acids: CASSRTYNEQFF. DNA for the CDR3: TGTGCCAGCAGTCGGACATACAATGAGCAGTTCTTC.

The CDR3 loop is CASSQMALNTEAFF. The CDR3 bases are TGCGCCAGCAGCCAAATGGCCCTGAACACTGAAGCTTTCTTT. The gene calls are TRBV4-3 and TRBJ1-1; D unclear. V lost 2 bases to trimming and J lost 0 bases, with 7 bases between them. The CDR3 totals 14 residues. Germline CDR1 is LGHNA and CDR2 is YSLEER.

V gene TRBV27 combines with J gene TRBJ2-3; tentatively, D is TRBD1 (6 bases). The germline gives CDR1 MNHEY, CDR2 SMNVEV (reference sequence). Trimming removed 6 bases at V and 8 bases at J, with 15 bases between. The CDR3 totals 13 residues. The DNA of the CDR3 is TGTGCCAGCAGGTTCACTGGGGGCGGTACGCAGTATTTT. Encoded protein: CASRFTGGGTQYF.

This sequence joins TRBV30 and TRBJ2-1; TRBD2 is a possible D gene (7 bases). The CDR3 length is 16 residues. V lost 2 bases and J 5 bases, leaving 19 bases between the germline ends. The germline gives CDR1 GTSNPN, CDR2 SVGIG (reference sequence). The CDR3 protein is CAWSSGIGGGHNEQFF. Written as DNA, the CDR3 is TGTGCCTGGAGTTCCGGAATTGGGGGGGGGCACAATGAGCAGTTCTTC.

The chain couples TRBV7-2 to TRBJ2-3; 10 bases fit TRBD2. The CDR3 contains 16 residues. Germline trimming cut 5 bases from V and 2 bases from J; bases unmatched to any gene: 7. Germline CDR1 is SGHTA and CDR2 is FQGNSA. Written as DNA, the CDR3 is TGTGCCAGCAGCCAGAGTAGCGGGGGGCCCACAGATACGCAGTATTTT. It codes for CASSQSSGGPTDTQYF.

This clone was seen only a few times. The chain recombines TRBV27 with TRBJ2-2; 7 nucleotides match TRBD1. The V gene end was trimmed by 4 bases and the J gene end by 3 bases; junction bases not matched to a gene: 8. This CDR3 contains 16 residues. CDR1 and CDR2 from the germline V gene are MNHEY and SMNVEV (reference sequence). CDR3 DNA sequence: TGTGCCAGCAGTTACTGGGCAGGGGGTGACACCGGGGAGCTGTTTTTT. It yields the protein CASSYWAGGDTGELFF.